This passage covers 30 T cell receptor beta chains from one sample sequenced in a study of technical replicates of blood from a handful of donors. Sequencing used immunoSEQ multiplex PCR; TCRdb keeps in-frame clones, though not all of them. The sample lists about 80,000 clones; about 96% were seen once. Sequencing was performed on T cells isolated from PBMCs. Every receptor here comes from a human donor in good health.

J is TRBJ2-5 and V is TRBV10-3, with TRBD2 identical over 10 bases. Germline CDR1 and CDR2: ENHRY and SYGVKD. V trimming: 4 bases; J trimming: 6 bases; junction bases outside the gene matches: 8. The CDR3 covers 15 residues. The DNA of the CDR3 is TGTGCCATCAGTGGTAGCGGGAGGCTAACAAAGACCCAGTACTTC. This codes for CAISGSGRLTKTQYF.

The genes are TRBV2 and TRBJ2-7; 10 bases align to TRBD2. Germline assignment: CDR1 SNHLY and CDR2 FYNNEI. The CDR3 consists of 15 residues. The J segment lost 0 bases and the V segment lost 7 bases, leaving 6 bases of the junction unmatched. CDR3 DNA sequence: TGTGCCAGCATCCGTGGGACTAGCGTCTCCTACGAGCAGTACTTC. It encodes CASIRGTSVSYEQYF.

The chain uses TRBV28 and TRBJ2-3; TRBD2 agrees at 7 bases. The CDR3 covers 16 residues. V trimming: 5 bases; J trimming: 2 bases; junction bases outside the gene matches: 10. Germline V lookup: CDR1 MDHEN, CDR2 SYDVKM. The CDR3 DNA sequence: TGTGCCAGCAGTCTCGGGACTACCCATCCCACAGATACGCAGTATTTT. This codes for CASSLGTTHPTDTQYF.

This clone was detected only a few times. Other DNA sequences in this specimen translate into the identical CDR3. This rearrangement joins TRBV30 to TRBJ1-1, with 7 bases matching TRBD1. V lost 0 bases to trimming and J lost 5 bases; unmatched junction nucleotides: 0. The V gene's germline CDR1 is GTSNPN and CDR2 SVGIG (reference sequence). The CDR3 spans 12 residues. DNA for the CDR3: TGTGCCTGGAGTGTACAGGGGACTGAAGCTTTCTTT. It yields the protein CAWSVQGTEAFF.

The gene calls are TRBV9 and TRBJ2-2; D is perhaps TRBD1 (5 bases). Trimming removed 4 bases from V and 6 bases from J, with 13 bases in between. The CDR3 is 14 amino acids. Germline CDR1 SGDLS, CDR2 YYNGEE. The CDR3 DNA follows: TGTGCCAGCAGCAGCCAGGGTAATCCCGGGGAGCTGTTTTTT. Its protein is CASSSQGNPGELFF.

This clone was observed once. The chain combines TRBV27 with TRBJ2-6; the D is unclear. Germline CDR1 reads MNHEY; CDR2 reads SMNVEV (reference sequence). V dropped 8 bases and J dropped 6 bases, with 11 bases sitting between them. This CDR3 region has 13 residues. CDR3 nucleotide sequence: TGTGCCAGCGGAAGACTGGAGGCCAACGTCCTGACTTTC. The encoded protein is CASGRLEANVLTF.

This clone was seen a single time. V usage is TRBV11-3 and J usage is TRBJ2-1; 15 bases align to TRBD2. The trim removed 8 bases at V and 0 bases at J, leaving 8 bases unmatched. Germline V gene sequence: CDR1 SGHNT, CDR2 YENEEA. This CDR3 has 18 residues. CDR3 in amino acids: CASSQGLAGGSSYNEQFF. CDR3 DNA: TGTGCCAGCTCCCAGGGACTAGCGGGAGGTAGCTCCTACAATGAGCAGTTCTTC.

The CDR3 loop reads CASIYERGSTDTQYF. In DNA form, the CDR3 reads TGTGCCAGCATATATGAGCGGGGCTCGACAGATACGCAGTATTTT. The V call is TRBV2, the J call TRBJ2-3; 7 nucleotides line up with TRBD2. The CDR3 spans 15 residues. Germline assignment: CDR1 SNHLY and CDR2 FYNNEI. The J segment lost 3 bases and the V segment lost 7 bases, leaving 10 bases of the junction unmatched.

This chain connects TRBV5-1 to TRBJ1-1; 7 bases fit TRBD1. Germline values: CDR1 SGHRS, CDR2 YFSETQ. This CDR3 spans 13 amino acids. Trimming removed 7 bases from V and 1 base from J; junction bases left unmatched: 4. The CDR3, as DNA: TGCGCCAGCGGGGCAGGGGGGAACACTGAAGCTTTCTTT. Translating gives CASGAGGNTEAFF.

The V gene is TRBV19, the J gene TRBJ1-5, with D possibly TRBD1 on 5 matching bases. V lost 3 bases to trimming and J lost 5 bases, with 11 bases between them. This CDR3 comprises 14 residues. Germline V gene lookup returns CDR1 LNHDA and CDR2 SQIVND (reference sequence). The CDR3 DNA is TGTGCCAGTAGTATCAGACAGCCGGATCAGCCCCAGCATTTT. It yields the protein CASSIRQPDQPQHF. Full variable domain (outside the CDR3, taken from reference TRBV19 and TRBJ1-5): DGGITQSPKYLFRKEGQNVTLSCEQNLNHDAMYWYRQDPGQGLRLIYYSQIVNDFQKGDIAEGYSVSREKKESFPLTVTSAQKNPTAFYLCASSIRQPDQPQHFGDGTRLSIL.

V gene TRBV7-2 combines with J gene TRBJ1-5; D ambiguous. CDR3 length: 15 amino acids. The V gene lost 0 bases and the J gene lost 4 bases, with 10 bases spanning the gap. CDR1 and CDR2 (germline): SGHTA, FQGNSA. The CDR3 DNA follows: TGTGCCAGCAGCTTAGCCGGGGTCGCAAATCAGCCCCAGCATTTT. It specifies CASSLAGVANQPQHF. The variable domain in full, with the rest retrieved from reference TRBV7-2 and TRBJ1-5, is GAGVSQSPSNKVTEKGKDVELRCDPISGHTALYWYRQSLGQGLEFLIYFQGNSAPDKSGLPSDRFSAERTGGSVSTLTIQRTQQEDSAVYLCASSLAGVANQPQHFGDGTRLSIL.

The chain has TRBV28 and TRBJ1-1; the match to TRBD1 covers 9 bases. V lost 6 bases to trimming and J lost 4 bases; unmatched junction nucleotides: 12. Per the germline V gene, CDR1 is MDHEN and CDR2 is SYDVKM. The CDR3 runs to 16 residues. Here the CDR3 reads CASSPVGQGLSTEAFF. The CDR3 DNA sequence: TGTGCCAGCAGCCCCGTCGGACAGGGGCTAAGCACTGAAGCTTTCTTT.

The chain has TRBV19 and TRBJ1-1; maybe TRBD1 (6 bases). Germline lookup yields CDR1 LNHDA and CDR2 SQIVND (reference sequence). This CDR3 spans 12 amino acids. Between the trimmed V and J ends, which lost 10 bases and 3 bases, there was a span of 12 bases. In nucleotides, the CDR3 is TGTGCCACTACAGGGTCATACACTGAAGCTTTCTTT. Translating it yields CATTGSYTEAFF.

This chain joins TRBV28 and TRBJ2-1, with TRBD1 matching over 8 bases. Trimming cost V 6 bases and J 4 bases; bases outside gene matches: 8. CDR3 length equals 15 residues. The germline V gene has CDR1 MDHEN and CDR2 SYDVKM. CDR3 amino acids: CASRVRDRHYNEQFF. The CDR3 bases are TGTGCCAGCAGGGTCCGGGACAGGCATTACAATGAGCAGTTCTTC. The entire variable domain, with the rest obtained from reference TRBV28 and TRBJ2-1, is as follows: DVKVTQSSRYLVKRTGEKVFLECVQDMDHENMFWYRQDPGLGLRLIYFSYDVKMKEKGDIPEGYSVSREKKERFSLILESASTNQTSMYLCASRVRDRHYNEQFFGPGTRLTVL.

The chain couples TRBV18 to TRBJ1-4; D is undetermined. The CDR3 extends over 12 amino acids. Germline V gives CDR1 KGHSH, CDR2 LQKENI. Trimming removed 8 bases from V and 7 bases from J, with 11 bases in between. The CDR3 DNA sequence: TGTGCCAGCACCCGAGCGGGTGAAAAACTGTTTTTT. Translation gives CASTRAGEKLFF.

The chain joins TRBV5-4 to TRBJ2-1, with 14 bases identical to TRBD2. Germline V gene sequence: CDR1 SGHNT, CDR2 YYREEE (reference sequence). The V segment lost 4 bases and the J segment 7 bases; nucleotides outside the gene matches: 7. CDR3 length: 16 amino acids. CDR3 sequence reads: CASSTGTSGSRNEQFF. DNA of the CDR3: TGTGCCAGCAGCACAGGGACTAGCGGGAGTAGGAATGAGCAGTTCTTC. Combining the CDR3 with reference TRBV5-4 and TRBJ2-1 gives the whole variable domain ETGVTQSPTHLIKTRGQQVTLRCSSQSGHNTVSWYQQALGQGPQFIFQYYREEENGRGNFPPRFSGLQFPNYSSELNVNALELDDSALYLCASSTGTSGSRNEQFFGPGTRLTVL.

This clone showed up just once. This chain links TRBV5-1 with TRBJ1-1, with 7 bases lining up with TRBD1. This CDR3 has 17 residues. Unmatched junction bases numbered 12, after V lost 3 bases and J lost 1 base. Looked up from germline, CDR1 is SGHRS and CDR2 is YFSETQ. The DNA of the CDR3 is TGCGCCAGCAGCTATAAAACCTGGGACAGCCAGAACACTGAAGCTTTCTTT. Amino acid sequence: CASSYKTWDSQNTEAFF.

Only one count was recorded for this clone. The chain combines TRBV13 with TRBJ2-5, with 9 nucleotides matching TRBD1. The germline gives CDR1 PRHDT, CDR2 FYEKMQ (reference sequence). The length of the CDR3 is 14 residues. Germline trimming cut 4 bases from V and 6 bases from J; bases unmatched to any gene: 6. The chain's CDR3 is CASSYNTGGQTQYF. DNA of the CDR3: TGTGCCAGCAGCTACAATACAGGGGGCCAGACCCAGTACTTC.

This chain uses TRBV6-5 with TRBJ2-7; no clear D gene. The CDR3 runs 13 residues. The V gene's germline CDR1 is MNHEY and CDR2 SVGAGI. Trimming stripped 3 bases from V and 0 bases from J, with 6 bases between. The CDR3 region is CASSYTVSYEQYF. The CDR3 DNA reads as TGTGCCAGCAGTTATACAGTCTCCTACGAGCAGTACTTC.

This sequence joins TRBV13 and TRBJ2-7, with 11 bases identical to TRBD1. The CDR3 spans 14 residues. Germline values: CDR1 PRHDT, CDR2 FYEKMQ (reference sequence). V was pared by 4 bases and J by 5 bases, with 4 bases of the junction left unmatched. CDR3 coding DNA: TGTGCCAGCAGCTACCGGGACAGGGGGAACGAGCAGTACTTC. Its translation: CASSYRDRGNEQYF.

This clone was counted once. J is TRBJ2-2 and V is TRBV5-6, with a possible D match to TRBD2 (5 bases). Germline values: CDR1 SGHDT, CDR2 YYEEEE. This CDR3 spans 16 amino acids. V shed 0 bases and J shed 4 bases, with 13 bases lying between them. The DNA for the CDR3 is TGTGCCAGCAGCTTGGGACTGGGAGATGCCACCGGGGAGCTGTTTTTT. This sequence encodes CASSLGLGDATGELFF.

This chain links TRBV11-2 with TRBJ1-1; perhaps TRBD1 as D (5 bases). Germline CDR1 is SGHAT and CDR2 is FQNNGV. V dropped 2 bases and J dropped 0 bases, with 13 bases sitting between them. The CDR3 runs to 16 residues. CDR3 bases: TGTGCCAGCAGCTTACGATGGGGCTCCATGAACACTGAAGCTTTCTTT. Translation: CASSLRWGSMNTEAFF.

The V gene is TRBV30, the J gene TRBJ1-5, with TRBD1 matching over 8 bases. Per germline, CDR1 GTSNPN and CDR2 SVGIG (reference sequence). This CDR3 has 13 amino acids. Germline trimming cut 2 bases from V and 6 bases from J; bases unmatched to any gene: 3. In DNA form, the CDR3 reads TGTGCCTGGAGTAAGACAGGGGCTCAGCCCCAGCATTTT. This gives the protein CAWSKTGAQPQHF.

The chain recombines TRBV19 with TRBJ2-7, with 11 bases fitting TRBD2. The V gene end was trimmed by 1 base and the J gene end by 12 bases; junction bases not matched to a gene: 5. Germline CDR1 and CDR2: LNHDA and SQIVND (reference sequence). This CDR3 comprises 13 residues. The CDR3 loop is CASSIVTSGERYF. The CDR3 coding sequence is TGTGCCAGTAGTATAGTGACTAGCGGGGAGAGGTACTTC.

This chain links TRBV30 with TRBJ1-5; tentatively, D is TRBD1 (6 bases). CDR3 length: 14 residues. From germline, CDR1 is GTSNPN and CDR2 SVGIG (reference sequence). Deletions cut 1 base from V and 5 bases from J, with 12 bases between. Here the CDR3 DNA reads TGTGCCTGGAGTGGTCCAGGGGAACATCAGCCCCAGCATTTT. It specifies CAWSGPGEHQPQHF.

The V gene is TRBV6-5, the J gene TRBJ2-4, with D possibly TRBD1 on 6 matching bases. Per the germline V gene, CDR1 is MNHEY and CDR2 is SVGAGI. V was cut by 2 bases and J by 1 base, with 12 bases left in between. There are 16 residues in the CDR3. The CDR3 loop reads CASSYGGSGAKNIQYF. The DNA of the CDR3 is TGTGCCAGCAGTTACGGGGGCTCGGGGGCCAAAAACATTCAGTACTTC.

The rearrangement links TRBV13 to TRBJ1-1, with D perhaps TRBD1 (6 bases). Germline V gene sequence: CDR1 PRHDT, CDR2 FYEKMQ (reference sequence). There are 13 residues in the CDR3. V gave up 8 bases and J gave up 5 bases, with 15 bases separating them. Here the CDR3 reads CASGGGFQTEAFF. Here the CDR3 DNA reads TGTGCCAGCGGGGGGGGCTTCCAGACTGAAGCTTTCTTT.

CDR3 protein: CASSSSRTGVANEQYF. In DNA form, the CDR3 reads TGTGCCAGCAGCTCCTCCCGGACAGGGGTCGCCAACGAGCAGTACTTC. The chain joins TRBV11-3 to TRBJ2-7; 9 bases line up with TRBD1. The V and J ends lost 4 bases and 5 bases, in that order; junction bases with no gene match: 12. Germline CDR1 SGHNT, CDR2 YENEEA. This CDR3 is 16 amino acids long.

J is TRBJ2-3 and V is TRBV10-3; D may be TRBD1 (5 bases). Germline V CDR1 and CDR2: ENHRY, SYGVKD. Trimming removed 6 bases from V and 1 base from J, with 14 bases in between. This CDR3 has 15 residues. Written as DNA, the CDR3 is TGTGCCATCAGCCGCGACAGTGCCGGCACAGATACGCAGTATTTT. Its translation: CAISRDSAGTDTQYF.

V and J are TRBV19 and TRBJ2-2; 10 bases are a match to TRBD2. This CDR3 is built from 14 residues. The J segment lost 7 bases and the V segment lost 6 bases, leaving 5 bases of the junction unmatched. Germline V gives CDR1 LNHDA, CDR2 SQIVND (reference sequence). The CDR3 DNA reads TGTGCCAGTAGGCTAGCGGGAGAGGTCGGGGAGCTGTTTTTT. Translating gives CASRLAGEVGELFF.